Listed below are T cell receptor beta chains from one sample, sequenced in a study of CD8+ T cells in alopecia areata. Sequenced by immunoSEQ multiplex PCR; TCRdb stores in-frame clones only, minus some. The sample holds around 70,000 clones; approximately 28% are singletons and the top ten take under 15%. The sample consisted of CD8+ T cells sorted from blood, taken at week 4, from a patient treated with tofacitinib. The receptors were sampled from a human donor with alopecia areata. Both conserved end residues are part of each CDR3. The D gene is left open where the match is weak. Clone size is not always given. Where it is, it says once, few, many or a class for expanded clones.

d_gene	v_gene	abundance	j_gene	CDR3aa	CDR3nt
TRBD1	TRBV7-3	-	TRBJ2-7	CASSLGQRQDEQYF	TGTGCCAGCAGCTTGGGACAGCGGCAGGACGAGCAGTACTTC
-	TRBV29-1	-	TRBJ2-7	CSVAREWSYEQYF	TGCAGCGTTGCTAGGGAGTGGTCCTACGAGCAGTACTTC
TRBD2	TRBV15	-	TRBJ2-7	CATSSGAGGLSYEQYF	TGTGCCACCAGCTCCGGAGCGGGAGGTCTCTCCTACGAGCAGTACTTC
-	TRBV15	few	TRBJ2-3	CATSGTGMADTQYF	TGTGCCACCAGCGGTACAGGGATGGCGGATACGCAGTATTTT
-	TRBV9	-	TRBJ1-2	CASSHTYPGQGYTF	TGTGCCAGCAGCCACACTTATCCGGGTCAGGGCTACACCTTC
-	TRBV29-1	-	TRBJ2-2	CSVRGTLRGSGELFF	TGCAGCGTTCGAGGTACCTTGAGAGGTTCCGGGGAGCTGTTTTTT
-	TRBV15	few	TRBJ1-3	CATSTTGRGNTIYF	TGTGCCACCAGCACCACAGGGCGCGGAAACACCATATATTTT
-	TRBV30	-	TRBJ2-5	CAWSRDTTETQYF	TGTGCCTGGAGCCGGGACACGACGGAGACCCAGTACTTC
TRBD2	TRBV5-1	few	TRBJ2-2	CASSFMLAGPTGELFF	TGCGCCAGCAGCTTCATGCTAGCGGGACCCACCGGGGAGCTGTTTTTT
-	TRBV27	-	TRBJ2-7	CASRAQEGWEEYF	TGTGCCAGCAGAGCCCAGGAGGGATGGGAAGAGTACTTC
TRBD2	TRBV6-5	-	TRBJ2-1	CASRNGLAATNEQFF	TGTGCCAGCAGAAACGGACTAGCGGCCACCAATGAGCAGTTCTTC
TRBD1	TRBV27	-	TRBJ1-1	CASSLRQGRDAFF	TGTGCCAGCAGTCTACGACAGGGGAGAGACGCTTTCTTT
-	TRBV29-1	-	TRBJ2-1	CSVDRGSSYNEQFF	TGCAGCGTTGATCGGGGAAGCTCCTACAATGAGCAGTTCTTC
-	TRBV4-3	few	TRBJ2-5	CASSQGAQETQYF	TGCGCCAGCAGCCAAGGGGCCCAAGAGACCCAGTACTTC
-	TRBV9	few	TRBJ2-3	CASSSAPGAVTDTQYF	TGTGCCAGCAGCTCAGCCCCGGGGGCGGTCACAGATACGCAGTATTTT
-	TRBV14	-	TRBJ1-1	CASSQDLGTEAFF	TGTGCCAGCAGCCAAGATTTGGGGACTGAAGCTTTCTTT
-	TRBV7-9	once	TRBJ1-2	CASSYGPGYTF	TGTGCCAGCAGCTACGGTCCAGGCTACACCTTC
TRBD1	TRBV29-1	-	TRBJ2-1	CSVNGQALSSYNEQFF	TGCAGCGTTAACGGACAGGCCTTAAGCTCCTACAATGAGCAGTTCTTC
TRBD2	TRBV29-1	once	TRBJ2-1	CSVWKTSGRQFF	TGCAGCGTTTGGAAAACTAGCGGAAGGCAGTTCTTC
-	TRBV29-1	few	TRBJ2-2	CSVPWGTGELFF	TGCAGCGTTCCTTGGGGAACCGGGGAGCTGTTTTTT
TRBD2	TRBV29-1	-	TRBJ2-3	CSALAGGPTDTQYF	TGCAGCGCACTAGCGGGAGGCCCCACAGATACGCAGTATTTT
TRBD1	TRBV6-5	few	TRBJ2-7	CASSYSAGTGEYEQYF	TGTGCCAGCAGTTACTCGGCGGGGACAGGGGAGTACGAGCAGTACTTC
TRBD2	TRBV29-1	few	TRBJ2-3	CSVDGLAGTSTDTQYF	TGCAGCGTTGACGGACTAGCGGGTACTAGCACAGATACGCAGTATTTT
-	TRBV30	-	TRBJ1-1	CAWSVGPGTEAFF	TGTGCCTGGAGTGTAGGGCCGGGGACTGAAGCTTTCTTT
TRBD2	TRBV4-2	-	TRBJ2-7	CASSHPSGTGSYEQYF	TGTGCCAGCAGCCACCCAAGCGGGACCGGCTCCTACGAGCAGTACTTC